What follows describes a single T cell receptor (beta chain). The antigen is undetermined. This sample is drawn from a study of cytomegalovirus exposure and HLA in healthy donors. Study background: Early release data held approximately 81 million unique TCRs from HLA-typed donors. Among over 350 genotyped donors, approximately 80% fell in the Caucasian-associated ancestry cluster.

Study results and limitations: One cluster of highly shared sequence variants probably arose as a sequencing artifact. An analysis done earlier found most TCR beta V segments productive about 87% or about 30% of the time.

Germline CDR1 and CDR2: SEHNR and FQNEAQ (reference sequence). This CDR3 spans 12 amino acids. V shed 9 bases and J shed 5 bases, with 13 bases lying between them. PCR amplification relied on 60 Vbeta primers (plus 13 Jbeta primers). Some clones are missing from TCRdb's copy, which holds only in-frame ones; the method was immunoSEQ multiplex PCR. Of 140,000 to 150,000 clones in the sample, 65% to 85% are singletons; the top ten hold 3.5% to 5.5%. This receptor was obtained from a woman in her forties in good health and CMV-seropositive. Sequences were obtained from PBMCs. The chain uses TRBV7-9 and TRBJ2-5, with D perhaps TRBD1 (6 bases). The DNA for the CDR3 is TGTGCCAGTGTGGGGGCGAGGGAGACCCAGTACTTC. Its protein is CASVGARETQYF. Based on the CDR3 plus reference TRBV7-9 and TRBJ2-5, the full variable domain is DTGVSQNPRHKITKRGQNVTFRCDPISEHNRLYWYRQTLGQGPEFLTYFQNEAQLEKSRLLSDRFSAERPKGSFSTLEIQRTEQGDSAMYLCASVGARETQYFGPGTRLLVL.